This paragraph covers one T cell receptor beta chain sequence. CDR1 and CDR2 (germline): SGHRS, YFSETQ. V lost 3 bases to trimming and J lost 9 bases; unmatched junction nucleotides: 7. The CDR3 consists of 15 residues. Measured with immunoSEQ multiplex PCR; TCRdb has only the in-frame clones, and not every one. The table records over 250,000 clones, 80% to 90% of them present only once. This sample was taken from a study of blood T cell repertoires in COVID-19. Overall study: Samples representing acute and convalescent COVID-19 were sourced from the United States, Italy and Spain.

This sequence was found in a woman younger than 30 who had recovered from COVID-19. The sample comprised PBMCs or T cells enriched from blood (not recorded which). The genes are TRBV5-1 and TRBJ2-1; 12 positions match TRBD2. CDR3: CASSSGLAGYAEQFF. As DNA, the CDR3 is TGCGCCAGCAGCTCAGGACTAGCGGGATACGCTGAGCAGTTCTTC. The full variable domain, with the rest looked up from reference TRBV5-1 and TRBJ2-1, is KAGVTQTPRYLIKTRGQQVTLSCSPISGHRSVSWYQQTPGQGLQFLFEYFSETQRNKGNFPGRFSGRQFSNSRSEMNVSTLELGDSALYLCASSSGLAGYAEQFFGPGTRLTVL.